The 13 T cell receptor beta chains listed next were all sequenced from one sample in a study of blood T cell repertoires in COVID-19. TCRdb's table, derived via immunoSEQ multiplex PCR, lists solely in-frame clones and lacks some. The data show some 38,000 clones, with 80% seen just once and approximately 14% held by the top ten. The sequencing input was peripheral blood. The receptors shown here come from a woman between 65 and 79 years old with acute or convalescent COVID-19.

As concerns this clone: The sample holds other DNA sequences that translate to the same CDR3. The V gene is TRBV20-1, the J gene TRBJ2-7, with 9 bases fitting TRBD1. Germline V CDR1 and CDR2: DFQATT, SNEGSKA (reference sequence). This CDR3 has 11 amino acids. The V gene end was trimmed by 6 bases and the J gene end by 6 bases; junction bases not matched to a gene: 3. The CDR3 loop reads CSAGQGGEQYF. The CDR3 nucleotides read TGCAGTGCGGGACAGGGTGGCGAGCAGTACTTC.

The V gene is TRBV19, the J gene TRBJ2-5, with D possibly being TRBD1 (5 bases). The ends were cut back, 1 base at V and 3 bases at J, with 6 bases in the middle. CDR3 length: 13 amino acids. Per the germline V gene, CDR1 is LNHDA and CDR2 is SQIVND (reference sequence). The CDR3 DNA follows: TGTGCCAGTAGTATAGGCAGGGAAGAGACCCAGTACTTC. Its protein product is CASSIGREETQYF.

The chain is built from TRBV27 and TRBJ1-4; the match to TRBD1 covers 7 bases. The germline gives CDR1 MNHEY, CDR2 SMNVEV (reference sequence). The CDR3 consists of 15 residues. The J segment lost 3 bases and the V segment lost 4 bases, leaving 5 bases of the junction unmatched. The CDR3 DNA reads as TGTGCCAGCAGTTCCCCCGGGACAGCTAATGAAAAACTGTTTTTT. Translation: CASSSPGTANEKLFF.

This chain connects TRBV4-1 to TRBJ2-3, with D perhaps TRBD2 (6 bases). Germline V gene data show CDR1 as MGHRA and CDR2 as YSYEKL. This CDR3 is built from 15 residues. Deletions cut 4 bases from V and 2 bases from J, with 13 bases between. CDR3 sequence (DNA): TGCGCCAGCAGCCGCGGGACGGACACCACAGATACGCAGTATTTT. Amino acids: CASSRGTDTTDTQYF.

In the case of this clone: This sample includes further DNA sequences coding for the same CDR3. The gene calls are TRBV2 and TRBJ2-5; TRBD2 might be the D (6 bases). The CDR3 spans 14 residues. Trimming left V 1 base short and J 5 bases short, with 11 bases between. CDR1 SNHLY and CDR2 FYNNEI come from the germline V gene. The CDR3 DNA follows: TGTGCCAGCAGTGAAGTCGGAGGGAGGGAGACCCAGTACTTC. Translation gives CASSEVGGRETQYF.

This rearrangement joins TRBV12-3 or TRBV12-4 to TRBJ1-1; D is uncertain. Trimming pared 6 bases from V and 2 bases from J, leaving 10 bases between. This CDR3 spans 13 amino acids. CDR3 loop: CASSVQPNTEAFF. In nucleotides, the CDR3 is TGTGCCAGCAGCGTACAGCCAAACACTGAAGCTTTCTTT.

The chain has TRBV12-3 or TRBV12-4 and TRBJ1-4; D is unclear. V was clipped by 3 bases and J by 8 bases, with 7 bases between them. This CDR3 contains 12 residues. Written as DNA, the CDR3 is TGTGCCAGCAGTTTCGCGACAGAAAAACTGTTTTTT. It encodes CASSFATEKLFF.

The gene calls are TRBV3-1 (or the pseudogene TRBV3-2) and TRBJ2-5, with D unclear. The CDR3 extends over 12 amino acids. The germline V gene has CDR1 LGHDT and CDR2 YNNKEL (reference sequence). The V and J ends lost 1 base and 7 bases respectively, with 7 bases between them. CDR3 residues: CASSQAQATQYF. The CDR3 nucleotides are TGTGCCAGCAGCCAAGCCCAGGCGACCCAGTACTTC.

The V gene is TRBV5-5, the J gene TRBJ1-2, with D hard to call. This CDR3 spans 14 amino acids. V was cut by 6 bases and J by 5 bases, with 17 bases left in between. CDR1 and CDR2 from the germline V gene are SGHKS and YYEKEE (reference sequence). In nucleotides, the CDR3 is TGTGCCAGCACCCCCAGCCCGGGTCGGTATGGCTACACCTTC. Translated, it gives CASTPSPGRYGYTF.

V usage is TRBV9 and J usage is TRBJ2-5; the D gene is possibly TRBD1 (7 bases). Between the trimmed V and J ends, which lost 4 bases and 4 bases, there was a span of 14 bases. The CDR3 contains 14 residues. Looked up from germline, CDR1 is SGDLS and CDR2 is YYNGEE. CDR3 sequence reads: CASSPRQGGETQYF. CDR3 nucleotides: TGTGCCAGCAGCCCCCGACAGGGAGGAGAGACCCAGTACTTC.

The chain has TRBV11-2 and TRBJ2-1, with TRBD1 matching 7 bases. In germline, CDR1 is SGHAT, CDR2 FQNNGV. There are 14 residues in the CDR3. V dropped 3 bases and J dropped 9; count of bases not matched to a gene: 8. The CDR3 DNA reads TGTGCCAGCAGCTTTTGGGACAGCCAGGGTGAGCAGTTCTTC. This codes for CASSFWDSQGEQFF.

This clone was seen a handful of times. The chain recombines TRBV24-1 with TRBJ1-4, with 7 bases fitting TRBD1. V lost 2 bases and J lost 8; bases outside the gene matches: 4. This CDR3 is 14 amino acids long. The germline CDR1 and CDR2 sequences are KGHDR and SFDVKD. The CDR3 spells CATSDSGRGEKLFF. As DNA, the CDR3 is TGTGCCACCAGTGATTCGGGCAGGGGGGAAAAACTGTTTTTT.

V is TRBV18 and J is TRBJ2-1; 8 bases are shared with TRBD2. From germline, CDR1 is KGHSH and CDR2 LQKENI. J gave up 6 bases and V 2 bases, and 3 bases lay outside the gene matches. The CDR3 spans 14 residues. DNA for the CDR3: TGTGCCAGCTCACCAATCCGGGAGGGCAATGAGCAGTTCTTC. Its protein product is CASSPIREGNEQFF.